This TCR beta chain was captured in a study of shared clonotypes between healthy human individuals. Study findings and constraints: Despite large depth, rarefaction showed incomplete sorted-subset sequencing.

As for this clone: Its antigen is still unknown.

Subsets obtained from CD4+ cells comprised CD45RA+ naive and CD45RA-negative memory cells. Roughly 27,000 T cell genomes, or roughly 200 ng DNA, went into the sorted-subset replicate PCRs. Study processing details: Junction-only sequences without quality scores came from ImmunoSEQ, so filtering differed. TCRdb's table, derived via immunoSEQ multiplex PCR, lists solely in-frame clones and lacks some. That table furnishes V, J and clone size, whereas the DNA furnished D and trimming. The sample lists some 1 million clones, about 74% occurring once. The clonotype was recovered from a man in his late teens or twenties in good health. The sequenced sample consisted of memory CD4+ T cells sorted from blood. Subset here: CD45RA-negative fraction.

CDR3 in amino acids: CASGDRGKSTEAFF. The DNA of the CDR3 is TGTGCCAGCGGGGACAGGGGTAAGAGCACTGAAGCTTTCTTT. The chain carries TRBV2 and TRBJ1-1; TRBD1 agrees at 10 bases. This CDR3 comprises 14 residues. Germline-derived CDR1 and CDR2 are SNHLY and FYNNEI. J was trimmed by 4 bases and V by 8 bases; bases with no gene match: 7. Together with reference TRBV2 and TRBJ1-1, the CDR3 gives the full variable domain: EPEVTQTPSHQVTQMGQEVILRCVPISNHLYFYWYRQILGQKVEFLVSFYNNEISEKSEIFDDQFSVERPDGSNFTLKIRSTKLEDSAMYFCASGDRGKSTEAFFGQGTRLTVV.